This T cell receptor (beta chain) is drawn from a study of chemoradiotherapy in HPV16-positive cancers. About the study: Functional T-cell assays on a couple of HPV16-positive patients' cells defined candidate HPV-specific clones and common TCR motifs. Study-wide results and limits: Candidate HPV-specific clones and E7-related TCR motifs grew in tumor during treatment.

Assay: immunoSEQ multiplex PCR; the TCRdb copy retains only in-frame clones and omits some. Of some 10,000 clones in the sample, roughly 71% are singletons; the top ten hold about 9.4%. As concerns this clone: Its specificity is not known.

V lost 0 bases and J 2 bases, leaving 12 bases between the germline ends. The CDR3 is 16 amino acids. Germline loops: CDR1 SGHTA, CDR2 FQGTGA. This clonotype originated in a human donor with HPV-associated anogenital cancer. This specimen was tumor tissue, taken from a patient who underwent chemoradiotherapy. V is TRBV7-3 and J is TRBJ2-3; the D gene is possibly TRBD2 (6 bases). DNA for the CDR3: TGTGCCAGCAGCTTAACTAGCGGTTTACTCACAGATACGCAGTATTTT. It encodes CASSLTSGLLTDTQYF.